A single sample gave rise to the 12 T cell receptor beta chains below, sequenced in a study of blood T cell repertoires in COVID-19. The table came from immunoSEQ multiplex PCR; TCRdb's copy has only in-frame clones and leaves some out. The sample records about 250,000 clones, more than 80% being singletons. Sequencing was done on a sample of peripheral blood. The origin of the receptors is a woman in her twenties or thirties with active or convalescent COVID-19.

The chain links TRBV7-2 to TRBJ2-7; no clear D gene. Trimming shortened V by 5 bases and J by 2 bases, and 13 bases separated the two germline ends. The CDR3 is made up of 14 amino acids. Germline CDR1 SGHTA, CDR2 FQGNSA. CDR3 coding DNA: TGTGCCAGCAGCCCCGTTCGGTCAACCTACGAGCAGTACTTC. The encoded protein is CASSPVRSTYEQYF.

J is TRBJ1-4 and V is TRBV29-1; D is possibly TRBD1 (5 bases). This CDR3 region has 13 residues. The germline gives CDR1 SQVTM, CDR2 ANQGSEA. Deletions cut 4 bases from V and 4 bases from J, with 10 bases between. The CDR3 here is CSVGPGNNEKLFF. In DNA form, the CDR3 reads TGCAGCGTTGGGCCAGGGAATAATGAAAAACTGTTTTTT.

CDR3 nucleotide sequence: TGTGCCAGCAGTTTGCCGGACAGGGGGCTAGGCCAGCCCCAGCATTTT. It encodes CASSLPDRGLGQPQHF. The V gene is TRBV6-5, the J gene TRBJ1-5; 11 bases align to TRBD1. V lost 4 bases, J lost 7 bases, and 9 bases stayed unmatched. CDR1 and CDR2 from the germline V gene are MNHEY and SVGAGI. The CDR3 has 16 residues.

The chain uses TRBV7-8 and TRBJ2-2; D is undetermined. V was cut by 1 base and J by 5 bases, with 8 bases left in between. The CDR3 has 14 amino acids. Germline CDR1 and CDR2: SGHVS and FQNEAQ. CDR3 coding DNA: TGTGCCAGCAGCTTAGTGGGCCGAACCGGGGAGCTGTTTTTT. Amino acids: CASSLVGRTGELFF. Variable domain in full (rest from reference TRBV7-8 and TRBJ2-2): GAGVSQSPRYKVAKRGQDVALRCDPISGHVSLFWYQQALGQGPEFLTYFQNEAQLDKSGLPSDRFFAERPEGSVSTLKIQRTQQEDSAVYLCASSLVGRTGELFFGEGSRLTVL.

V usage is TRBV5-1 and J usage is TRBJ2-1; 10 bases line up with TRBD1. Trimming at V came to 4 bases and at J to 9 bases, leaving 7 bases not matched to a gene. Germline V gene lookup returns CDR1 SGHRS and CDR2 YFSETQ. CDR3 length: 14 residues. CDR3 sequence (DNA): TGCGCCAGCAGCGTAGACAGGGGGCTGGGTGAGCAGTTCTTC. Protein product: CASSVDRGLGEQFF. Full variable domain (remainder filled in from reference TRBV5-1 and TRBJ2-1): KAGVTQTPRYLIKTRGQQVTLSCSPISGHRSVSWYQQTPGQGLQFLFEYFSETQRNKGNFPGRFSGRQFSNSRSEMNVSTLELGDSALYLCASSVDRGLGEQFFGPGTRLTVL.

The genes are TRBV20-1 and TRBJ2-7; 7 bases align to TRBD1. Unmatched junction bases numbered 10, after V lost 3 bases and J lost 5 bases. In germline, CDR1 is DFQATT, CDR2 SNEGSKA (reference sequence). The CDR3 totals 14 residues. CDR3 sequence (DNA): TGCAGTGCTAGTGTTAAGGACAGGACCAACGAGCAGTACTTC. Translated: CSASVKDRTNEQYF.

This sequence joins TRBV5-6 and TRBJ1-2, with 7 positions matching TRBD1. CDR1 and CDR2 (germline): SGHDT, YYEEEE. The CDR3 sequence is 15 residues long. V shed 0 bases, J shed 5 bases, and the junction held 7 bases outside the gene matches. CDR3 nucleotide sequence: TGTGCCAGCAGCTTGGTAGGGACAGCAACGTATGGCTACACCTTC. This translates into CASSLVGTATYGYTF.

The chain has TRBV7-2 and TRBJ2-7; maybe TRBD2 (5 bases). The CDR3 runs 12 residues. V was pared by 3 bases and J by 5 bases, with 8 bases between. The germline V gene encodes CDR1 SGHTA and CDR2 FQGNSA. CDR3 nucleotides: TGTGCCAGCAGCTTCGACGGGGACGAGCAGTACTTC. This gives the protein CASSFDGDEQYF.

The V and J genes are TRBV27 and TRBJ1-5; D unclear. CDR3 length: 16 amino acids. Germline-derived CDR1 and CDR2 are MNHEY and SMNVEV (reference sequence). Between the trimmed V and J ends, which lost 0 bases and 3 bases, there was a span of 12 bases. The CDR3 loop is CASSLSLPEFNQPQHF. The CDR3 coding sequence is TGTGCCAGCAGTTTATCGTTACCGGAGTTCAATCAGCCCCAGCATTTT.

V is TRBV5-4 and J is TRBJ1-6; 9 nucleotides align to TRBD1. V lost 3 bases, J lost 6 bases, and 1 base stayed unmatched. Looked up from germline, CDR1 is SGHNT and CDR2 is YYREEE (reference sequence). The CDR3 totals 14 residues. The CDR3 reads CASSWGQGNSPLHF. The CDR3 DNA reads as TGTGCCAGCAGCTGGGGACAGGGTAATTCACCCCTCCACTTT.

The J gene is TRBJ1-1, the V gene TRBV19, with a tentative D call TRBD1 (5 bases). The V and J ends lost 3 bases and 3 bases respectively, with 8 bases between them. Germline-derived CDR1 and CDR2 are LNHDA and SQIVND (reference sequence). The CDR3 covers 13 residues. CDR3 sequence reads: CASSMGRDTEAFF. The CDR3, as DNA: TGTGCCAGTAGTATGGGCAGGGACACTGAAGCTTTCTTT.

Only one count was recorded for this clone. The chain couples TRBV19 to TRBJ1-2; D ambiguous. Trimming took off 3 bases at V and 4 bases at J, with 12 bases between the two ends. The CDR3 loop spans 14 amino acids. CDR1 and CDR2 from the germline V gene are LNHDA and SQIVND (reference sequence). CDR3: CASSIPGEVYGYTF. The DNA of the CDR3 is TGTGCCAGTAGTATCCCCGGTGAAGTCTATGGCTACACCTTC. Variable domain in full (rest from reference TRBV19 and TRBJ1-2): DGGITQSPKYLFRKEGQNVTLSCEQNLNHDAMYWYRQDPGQGLRLIYYSQIVNDFQKGDIAEGYSVSREKKESFPLTVTSAQKNPTAFYLCASSIPGEVYGYTFGSGTRLTVV.